These 11 T cell receptor beta chains were all obtained from the same sample, sequenced in a study of graft-versus-host responses after intestinal transplantation. These receptors' antigens are unknown. The data were produced by immunoSEQ multiplex PCR, yet TCRdb's version contains in-frame clones alone and is incomplete. The repertoire holds around 40,000 clones, with roughly 95% as singletons. The sequenced sample was unstimulated CD8+ T cells sorted from spleen or lymph node cells, obtained before transplant. All receptors derive from a human donor who was the organ donor for an intestinal transplant.

The rearrangement uses TRBV7-6 and TRBJ2-1; 9 nucleotides match TRBD2. The CDR3 consists of 15 residues. V dropped 3 bases and J dropped 4; count of bases not matched to a gene: 4. Per germline, CDR1 SGHVS and CDR2 FNYEAQ. The DNA of the CDR3 is TGTGCCAGCAGCTTCTGGCTAGCGGGGTACAATGAGCAGTTCTTC. Translation: CASSFWLAGYNEQFF.

The chain carries TRBV7-9 and TRBJ2-1; 7 bases match TRBD1. The CDR3 is 15 residues long. The J segment lost 0 bases and the V segment lost 5 bases, leaving 4 bases of the junction unmatched. Germline V gives CDR1 SEHNR, CDR2 FQNEAQ (reference sequence). The CDR3 bases are TGTGCCAGCAGCGCGACAGGGTCCTCCTACAATGAGCAGTTCTTC. Translating gives CASSATGSSYNEQFF.

This clone was picked up one time. V usage is TRBV30 and J usage is TRBJ2-7; D gene uncertain. This CDR3 contains 14 residues. The V gene lost 0 bases and the J gene lost 2 bases, with 11 bases spanning the gap. The germline CDR1 and CDR2 sequences are GTSNPN and SVGIG (reference sequence). The CDR3 here is CAWSVYGEAYEQYF. DNA of the CDR3: TGTGCCTGGAGTGTTTATGGGGAAGCCTACGAGCAGTACTTC. Together with reference TRBV30 and TRBJ2-7, the CDR3 gives the full variable domain: SQTIHQWPATLVQPVGSPLSLECTVEGTSNPNLYWYRQAAGRGLQLLFYSVGIGQISSEVPQNLSASRPQDRQFILSSKKLLLSDSGFYLCAWSVYGEAYEQYFGPGTRLTVT.

The rearrangement uses TRBV10-2 and TRBJ2-7; 7 bases match TRBD2. The CDR3 has 15 amino acids. Germline CDR1 and CDR2: WSHSY and SAAADI. V shed 10 bases and J 5 bases; nucleotides not matched to a gene: 17. The CDR3 DNA reads TGCGCCACCCAGCAGTGGGGAACTAGCGTGGACGAGCAGTACTTC. It yields the protein CATQQWGTSVDEQYF.

The rearrangement uses TRBV7-9 and TRBJ1-3, with TRBD1 matching over 8 bases. V gave up 3 bases and J gave up 1 base; unmatched junction bases: 8. CDR1 is SEHNR and CDR2 is FQNEAQ in the germline V gene (reference sequence). The CDR3 contains 17 residues. This CDR3 reads CASSFGGDRWSGNTIYF. In DNA form, the CDR3 reads TGTGCCAGCAGCTTCGGGGGGGACAGGTGGTCTGGAAACACCATATATTTT.

The chain uses TRBV7-3 and TRBJ2-3, with D possibly being TRBD2 (7 bases). The germline V gene has CDR1 SGHTA and CDR2 FQGTGA. Trimming removed 5 bases from V and 0 bases from J, with 15 bases in between. This CDR3 comprises 16 residues. The CDR3 DNA reads as TGTGCCAGCAGCCAAGGGGCGGGGGCGAGCACAGATACGCAGTATTTT. As protein: CASSQGAGASTDTQYF.

The V gene is TRBV28, the J gene TRBJ1-1; TRBD1 might be the D (6 bases). The CDR3 extends over 14 amino acids. The V gene's germline CDR1 is MDHEN and CDR2 SYDVKM. The germline V and J ends were trimmed by 0 bases and 5 bases, with 10 bases remaining between them. Here the CDR3 reads CASSLWGGGTEAFF. In DNA form, the CDR3 reads TGTGCCAGCAGTTTATGGGGAGGGGGTACTGAAGCTTTCTTT.

The chain couples TRBV18 to TRBJ1-3; D gene uncertain. CDR1 KGHSH and CDR2 LQKENI come from the germline V gene. The V gene lost 3 bases and the J gene lost 0 bases, with 6 bases spanning the gap. The CDR3 has 14 amino acids. The CDR3 sequence: CASSPADSGNTIYF. As DNA, the CDR3 is TGTGCCAGCTCACCGGCGGACTCTGGAAACACCATATATTTT.

This clone was counted a single time. The V gene is TRBV5-5, the J gene TRBJ2-3; a weak D match, TRBD1 (5 bases). V gave up 4 bases and J gave up 2 bases, with 8 bases separating them. The germline CDR1 and CDR2 sequences are SGHKS and YYEKEE (reference sequence). This CDR3 comprises 13 residues. The CDR3 DNA is TGTGCCAGCAGCCAGACAGACACAGATACGCAGTATTTT. It specifies CASSQTDTDTQYF.

The chain carries TRBV5-6 and TRBJ2-7; D gene ambiguous. V lost 0 bases and J 0 bases, leaving 13 bases between the germline ends. CDR3 length: 16 amino acids. CDR1 SGHDT and CDR2 YYEEEE come from the germline V gene. This chain's CDR3 is CASSLESGVRSYEQYF. The DNA for the CDR3 is TGTGCCAGCAGCTTGGAGTCTGGGGTTCGCTCCTACGAGCAGTACTTC.

The chain carries TRBV6-5 and TRBJ2-3; D gene unclear. Trimming pared 5 bases from V and 5 bases from J, leaving 8 bases between. Germline V gene data show CDR1 as MNHEY and CDR2 as SVGAGI. CDR3 size: 12 residues. Here the CDR3 DNA reads TGTGCCAGCAGTCCCCGAGAAGATACGCAGTATTTT. Encoded protein: CASSPREDTQYF.